This T cell receptor (beta chain) emerged from a study of shared clonotypes between healthy human individuals. The CDR3 has 16 amino acids. V lost 6 bases and J 8 bases, leaving 25 bases between the germline ends. From germline, CDR1 is MNHEY and CDR2 SMNVEV (reference sequence). Notes on the study in general: A few donors had around 5% of their naive CD4 clonotypes in common.

In the case of this clone: Its antigen is unknown.

The authors split each subset's genomic DNA evenly across several immunoSEQ plates. The protocol was immunoSEQ multiplex PCR, while the TCRdb copy is restricted to in-frame clones and leaves out a portion. The table lists roughly 1,600,000 clones, 98% of them singletons, with roughly 0.36% in the top ten. This clonotype was obtained from a man aged 25-45 years in good health. This rearrangement joins TRBV27 to TRBJ1-2; D is perhaps TRBD1 (6 bases). The specimen was naive CD4+ T cells sorted from blood. The subset: CD45RA+ positively selected. The CDR3 DNA follows: TGTGCCAGCAGCCTGAGGGGGGGGCAGGGTTCACTCGGCTACACCTTC. This encodes CASSLRGGQGSLGYTF.